The T cell receptor beta chain described here comes from a study of T cell repertoires in cytomegalovirus infection (dated by TCRdb to about 2019). Concerning the study at large: The HLA type of each donor mattered for the analysis, because public TCR beta signatures pointed to carriage of CMV infection along with the matching HLA type.

Sequencing was performed on an Illumina HiSeq 1500. Using fastp at Q25 and MiXCR, TCRdb reprocessed the public reads and kept productive beta chains. CDR3 protein sequences are deduplicated, and each keeps its most common genes and DNA. The sample contains 450,000 to 550,000 distinct CDR3 sequences, 16% of them found a single time. The top ten clonotypes cover 20% to 30% of the sample. Many counts were recorded for this clonotype. The specificity of this receptor is unknown. No per-base quality is available; no much larger clone lies one base away. What the work shows at the level of the full study, not this receptor alone: Carriers of CMV infection plus the relevant HLA type were discriminated by the cumulative frequency of public TCR beta family members in the study cohort and in an independent roughly 320-donor cohort. The ex vivo response was dominated by HLA-C-restricted CMV-specific TCR beta clonotypes, and the single most frequent clonotype in two of eight donors was supplied by these HLA-C-restricted clonotypes.

Reading from cysteine to phenylalanine, the CDR3 counts 15 amino acids. The read is trimmed to its CDR3 DNA, 45 bases read in frame from base 1. Via the germline V gene (reference sequence), CDR1 is LNHDA and CDR2 SQIVND. Germline trimming amounts to 5 bases on V and 2 bases on J, with 9 as the count of junction bases outside the gene matches. The rearranged segments are TRBV19 and TRBJ2-7, and 7 bases in between align with TRBD1. The material sequenced was CD8+ T cells from PBMCs. The TCR was taken from a human donor in good health (CMV status not recorded). Some clones in this sample may be carry-over from other donors' samples. The DNA is as follows: TGTGCCAGTAGTCCCCAACGGGACAGTCCCTACGAGCAGTACTTC. Its coded protein is CASSPQRDSPYEQYF.